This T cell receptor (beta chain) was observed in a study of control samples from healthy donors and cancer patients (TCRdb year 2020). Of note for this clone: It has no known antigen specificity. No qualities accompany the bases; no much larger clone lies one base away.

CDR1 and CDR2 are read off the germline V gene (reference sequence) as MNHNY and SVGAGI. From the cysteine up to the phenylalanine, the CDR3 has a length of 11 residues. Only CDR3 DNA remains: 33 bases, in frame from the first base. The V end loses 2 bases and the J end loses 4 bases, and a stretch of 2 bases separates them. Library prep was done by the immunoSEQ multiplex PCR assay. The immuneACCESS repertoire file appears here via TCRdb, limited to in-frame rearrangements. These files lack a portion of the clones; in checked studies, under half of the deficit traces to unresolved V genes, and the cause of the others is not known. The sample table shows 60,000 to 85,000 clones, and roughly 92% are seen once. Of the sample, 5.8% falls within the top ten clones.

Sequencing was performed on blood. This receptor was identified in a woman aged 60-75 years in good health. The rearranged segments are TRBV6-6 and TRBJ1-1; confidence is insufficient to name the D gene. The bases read TGTGCCAGCAGTTACCCCACTGAAGCTTTCTTT. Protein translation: CASSYPTEAFF.